Below, 26 T cell receptor beta chains from the same sample are listed, as sequenced in a study of blood T cell repertoires in COVID-19. TCRdb keeps only in-frame clones here, not all; method: immunoSEQ multiplex PCR. This repertoire shows 250,000 to 300,000 clones, 75% to 90% found once; its top ten account for approximately 2%. The sequenced sample was peripheral blood. All receptors come from a man younger than 45 with active or convalescent COVID-19.

The chain carries TRBV6-1 and TRBJ2-7; 9 bases are shared with TRBD1. Germline CDR1 and CDR2: MNHNS and SASEGT. The ends lost 6 bases at V and 4 bases at J; junction bases unmatched: 7. This CDR3 has 14 residues. The CDR3 DNA reads as TGTGCCAGCAGAGACGGACAGGGGAGGTACGAGCAGTACTTC. This codes for CASRDGQGRYEQYF.

The rearrangement joins TRBV19 to TRBJ1-5; TRBD1 agrees at 7 bases. The CDR3 is made up of 14 amino acids. The V gene's germline CDR1 is LNHDA and CDR2 SQIVND (reference sequence). Trimming cost V 10 bases and J 4 bases; bases outside gene matches: 10. CDR3 amino acids: CAISRQGLNQPQHF. CDR3 DNA: TGTGCCATCAGCAGACAGGGTTTAAATCAGCCCCAGCATTTT.

The chain links TRBV7-9 to TRBJ1-3; TRBD1 is a possible D gene (5 bases). V was clipped by 5 bases and J by 0 bases, with 14 bases between them. This CDR3 has 16 residues. Per germline, CDR1 SEHNR and CDR2 FQNEAQ (reference sequence). Here the CDR3 DNA reads TGTGCCAGCAGCGACCAGGGTGCCCTCTCTGGAAACACCATATATTTT. This sequence encodes CASSDQGALSGNTIYF.

The rearrangement joins TRBV7-2 to TRBJ2-6; D is possibly TRBD2 (6 bases). The CDR3 runs to 18 residues. V was clipped by 3 bases and J by 2 bases, with 17 bases between them. CDR1 and CDR2 (germline): SGHTA, FQGNSA. The CDR3 DNA is TGTGCCAGCAGCTTCGGGACTCAGTCGTCCGCTGGGGCCAACGTCCTGACTTTC. It encodes CASSFGTQSSAGANVLTF.

The chain uses TRBV9 and TRBJ1-1, with D possibly TRBD1 on 5 matching bases. The CDR3 has 13 residues. Between the trimmed V and J ends, which lost 2 bases and 4 bases, there was a span of 9 bases. Germline loops: CDR1 SGDLS, CDR2 YYNGEE. DNA for the CDR3: TGTGCCAGCAGCGTCGCAGGGCCCACTGAAGCTTTCTTT. Its protein product is CASSVAGPTEAFF.

The rearrangement links TRBV5-4 to TRBJ1-2; D is unresolved. The CDR3 has 15 residues. V lost 0 bases and J 3 bases, leaving 12 bases between the germline ends. Germline values: CDR1 SGHNT, CDR2 YYREEE (reference sequence). CDR3 nucleotide sequence: TGTGCCAGCAGCTTGGCCTCCCCAACGGACTATGGCTACACCTTC. This gives the protein CASSLASPTDYGYTF.

The chain couples TRBV21-1 to TRBJ1-4. TRBV21-1 represents a pseudogene. CDR3 length: 14 amino acids. The CDR3 DNA is TGTGCCAGCAGCGGAGGGACCAACGAGGGAAAACTGTTTTTT. Its protein is CASSGGTNEGKLFF.

Only a few counts were recorded for this clone. The chain links TRBV28 to TRBJ2-1, with TRBD1 matching over 7 bases. V was clipped by 7 bases and J by 4 bases; unmatched bases: 4. Germline CDR1 is MDHEN and CDR2 is SYDVKM. The CDR3 spans 13 residues. CDR3 nucleotide sequence: TGTGCCAGCACTCGGACAGGATACAATGAGCAGTTCTTC. Its translation: CASTRTGYNEQFF. Full variable domain (outside the CDR3, taken from reference TRBV28 and TRBJ2-1): DVKVTQSSRYLVKRTGEKVFLECVQDMDHENMFWYRQDPGLGLRLIYFSYDVKMKEKGDIPEGYSVSREKKERFSLILESASTNQTSMYLCASTRTGYNEQFFGPGTRLTVL.

In this sample, this clone turned up once. This chain uses TRBV30 with TRBJ2-7, with a weak D call TRBD1 (7 bases). The CDR3 spans 12 residues. The germline CDR1 and CDR2 sequences are GTSNPN and SVGIG (reference sequence). Trimming left V 4 bases short and J 5 bases short, with 12 bases between. CDR3 sequence (DNA): TGTGCCTGGACAGGGGGGTTCGACGAGCAGTACTTC. Protein product: CAWTGGFDEQYF.

The J gene is TRBJ2-3, the V gene TRBV29-1; D possibly corresponds to TRBD1 (5 bases). The CDR3 runs 13 residues. The V gene lost 6 bases and the J gene lost 1 base, with 11 bases spanning the gap. Germline assignment: CDR1 SQVTM and CDR2 ANQGSEA. In DNA form, the CDR3 reads TGCAGCGTCAGGGTGGCAGGCACAGATACGCAGTATTTT. Amino acids: CSVRVAGTDTQYF.

The V and J genes are TRBV6-1 and TRBJ1-3; D gene unclear. The CDR3 extends over 12 amino acids. CDR1 MNHNS and CDR2 SASEGT come from the germline V gene. V lost 1 base and J 12 bases, leaving 10 bases between the germline ends. The DNA for the CDR3 is TGTGCCAGCAGTGAAGGGGGAGGGATCATATATTTT. This sequence encodes CASSEGGGIIYF.

J is TRBJ2-7 and V is TRBV3-1 (or the pseudogene TRBV3-2); TRBD2 might be the D (6 bases). Germline V CDR1 and CDR2: LGHDT, YNNKEL (reference sequence). Trimming removed 1 base from V and 2 bases from J, with 9 bases in between. This CDR3 region has 14 residues. The chain's CDR3 is CASSQVAGTYEQYF. The CDR3 DNA is TGTGCCAGCAGCCAAGTGGCGGGAACCTACGAGCAGTACTTC.

The table lists this clone with a few counts. This sequence joins TRBV5-1 and TRBJ2-2; no clear D gene. Germline CDR1 is SGHRS and CDR2 is YFSETQ. CDR3 length: 14 residues. Deletions cut 4 bases from V and 7 bases from J, with 14 bases between. The CDR3 DNA sequence: TGCGCCAGCAGCCCAGCAGAGACTCGCGGGGAGCTGTTTTTT. This encodes CASSPAETRGELFF.

This clone was detected only once. This chain joins TRBV9 and TRBJ1-3, with D uncertain. This CDR3 is built from 15 residues. Trimming cost V 4 bases and J 0 bases, with 11 bases left between them. Germline CDR1 is SGDLS and CDR2 is YYNGEE. The CDR3 protein is CASSTRGDSGNTIYF. CDR3 nucleotide sequence: TGTGCCAGCAGCACGAGAGGCGACTCTGGAAACACCATATATTTT.

The J gene is TRBJ1-1, the V gene TRBV9; D gene unclear. The V gene's germline CDR1 is SGDLS and CDR2 YYNGEE. This CDR3 comprises 15 residues. The ends were cut back, 0 bases at V and 0 bases at J, with 9 bases in the middle. This CDR3 reads CASSVASQMNTEAFF. For the CDR3, the DNA is TGTGCCAGCAGCGTAGCGTCTCAGATGAACACTGAAGCTTTCTTT.

This sequence joins TRBV4-2 and TRBJ2-7; 13 nucleotides agree with TRBD2. Unmatched junction bases numbered 6, after V lost 2 bases and J lost 5 bases. Germline V gene sequence: CDR1 LGHNA, CDR2 YNFKEQ. This CDR3 has 16 amino acids. The CDR3 protein is CASSQLGTSGDNEQYF. The CDR3 DNA sequence: TGTGCCAGCAGCCAATTGGGGACTAGCGGGGACAACGAGCAGTACTTC.

The CDR3 DNA sequence: TGTGCCAGCAGTATGAGGAGGGGATCTGGAAACACCATATATTTT. Protein product: CASSMRRGSGNTIYF. The chain combines TRBV7-8 with TRBJ1-3; D perhaps matches TRBD1 (5 bases). The length of the CDR3 is 15 residues. Germline CDR1 reads SGHVS; CDR2 reads FQNEAQ. Trimming pared 6 bases from V and 1 base from J, leaving 13 bases between.

The rearrangement uses TRBV3-1 (or the pseudogene TRBV3-2) and TRBJ2-1, with D unclear. The CDR3 is 14 residues long. Germline V CDR1 and CDR2: LGHDT, YNNKEL (reference sequence). The V end was cut by 1 base, the J end by 6 bases, with 10 bases between. The DNA for the CDR3 is TGTGCCAGCAGCCAAGCCATTAGTCCCAATGAGCAGTTCTTC. Translating gives CASSQAISPNEQFF.

This sequence joins TRBV7-9 and TRBJ1-2, with D hard to call. The V end lost 2 bases, the J end lost 4 bases, and 11 bases lay between the germline ends. From germline, CDR1 is SEHNR and CDR2 FQNEAQ (reference sequence). This CDR3 is 14 amino acids long. The chain's CDR3 is CASSLSSGGYGYTF. CDR3 nucleotide sequence: TGTGCCAGCAGCTTATCTTCAGGTGGCTATGGCTACACCTTC.

The gene calls are TRBV25-1 and TRBJ1-3, with a tentative D call TRBD1 (5 bases). Trimming pared 2 bases from V and 1 base from J, leaving 15 bases between. Per germline, CDR1 MGHDK and CDR2 SYGVNS. This CDR3 spans 17 amino acids. CDR3 in amino acids: CASSERGGASSGNTIYF. CDR3 coding DNA: TGTGCCAGCAGTGAAAGAGGTGGGGCCTCGTCTGGAAACACCATATATTTT.

This clone showed up just once. The V call is TRBV12-5, the J call TRBJ2-3, with TRBD2 matching over 10 bases. V was pared by 5 bases and J by 3 bases, with 8 bases of the junction left unmatched. Germline V gene sequence: CDR1 LGHNT, CDR2 FRNRAP. This CDR3 has 16 residues. CDR3 sequence: CASGPGTSARTDTQYF. For the CDR3, the DNA is TGTGCTAGTGGTCCCGGGACTAGCGCCCGTACAGATACGCAGTATTTT.

The count of this clone is one. CDR3 nucleotide sequence: TGTGCCAGCAGCCAAGGGCCCGGAGATCGCGATTCACCCCTCCACTTT. The encoded protein is CASSQGPGDRDSPLHF. This chain links TRBV14 with TRBJ1-6; the D is unclear. This CDR3 is built from 16 residues. Germline CDR1 reads SGHDN; CDR2 reads FVKESK. Trimming removed 1 base from V and 8 bases from J, with 15 bases in between.

CDR3 bases: TGTGCCAGCAGTCTTACAGCTAACTATGGCTACACCTTC. It translates to CASSLTANYGYTF. V gene TRBV6-5 combines with J gene TRBJ1-2; D gene ambiguous. V was pared by 5 bases and J by 0 bases, with 7 bases between. Germline CDR1 is MNHEY and CDR2 is SVGAGI. The CDR3 extends over 13 amino acids.

The chain combines TRBV9 with TRBJ2-7; 10 bases are a match to TRBD2. Germline CDR1 is SGDLS and CDR2 is YYNGEE. V lost 4 bases to trimming and J lost 6 bases; unmatched junction nucleotides: 7. The length of the CDR3 is 14 residues. CDR3 DNA sequence: TGTGCCAGCAGCACAGCGGGGGGGCCTCGCGAGCAGTACTTC. This encodes CASSTAGGPREQYF.

CDR3 sequence reads: CASSLEGGQPQHF. The CDR3, as DNA: TGTGCCAGCAGCCTGGAAGGAGGACAGCCCCAGCATTTT. This chain joins TRBV6-5 and TRBJ1-5; D ambiguous. CDR1 and CDR2 from the germline V gene are MNHEY and SVGAGI. The ends were cut back, 6 bases at V and 7 bases at J, with 13 bases in the middle. This CDR3 is built from 13 residues.

The gene calls are TRBV5-4 and TRBJ2-7, with TRBD1 as a possible D gene (6 bases). V was cut by 4 bases and J by 2 bases, with 16 bases left in between. CDR1 and CDR2 (germline): SGHNT, YYREEE (reference sequence). This CDR3 has 15 residues. In nucleotides, the CDR3 is TGTGCCAGCAGCGGGAAACAGGGAAAGGCCTACGAGCAGTACTTC. Translating it yields CASSGKQGKAYEQYF.